This T cell receptor beta chain is drawn from a study of Graves' ophthalmopathy and Graves' hyperthyroidism. Clinical symptoms and serum thyroxine were used for diagnosis; TRAb, thyroid ultrasound and orbital computed tomography were also relied on. The ends lost 5 bases at V and 4 bases at J; junction bases unmatched: 4. CDR1 and CDR2 (germline): MNHEY, SVGAGI. This CDR3 contains 14 residues. RNA transcripts served as template for amplifying TCR beta CDR3 sequences. First-round RT-PCR with HTBI primers preceded a second-round multiplex PCR. TCRdb reanalysed the multiplex PCR reads using MiXCR and keeps one entry per CDR3 protein. The sample shows about 220,000 distinct CDR3 sequences, about a fifth of them seen only once. This clonotype was counted ten times or more.

The TCR comes from a woman in her forties or fifties with Graves' ophthalmopathy. The sequenced sample was peripheral blood. This chain links TRBV6-5 with TRBJ2-7, with 11 nucleotides matching TRBD2. The CDR3 bases are TGTGCCAGCAGTGTACTAGCGGGAGAGTACGAGCAGTACTTC. Translating gives CASSVLAGEYEQYF.